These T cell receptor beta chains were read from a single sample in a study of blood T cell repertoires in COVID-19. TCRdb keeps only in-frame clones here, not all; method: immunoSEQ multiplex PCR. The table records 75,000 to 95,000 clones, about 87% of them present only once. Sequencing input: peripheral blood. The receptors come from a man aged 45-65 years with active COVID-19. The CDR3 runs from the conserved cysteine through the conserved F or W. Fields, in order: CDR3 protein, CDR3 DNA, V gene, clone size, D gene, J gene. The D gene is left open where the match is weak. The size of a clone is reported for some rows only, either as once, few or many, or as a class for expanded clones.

CDR3aa: CASRPRAGGIYNSPLHF
CDR3nt: TGTGCCAGCAGACCGAGAGCAGGCGGGATATATAATTCACCCCTCCACTTT
v_gene: TRBV7-2
abundance: .
d_gene: .
j_gene: TRBJ1-6

CDR3aa: CASSLYRGGNEQYF
CDR3nt: TGTGCCAGCAGCTTGTACAGGGGTGGGAACGAGCAGTACTTC
v_gene: TRBV5-4
abundance: few
d_gene: TRBD1
j_gene: TRBJ2-7

CDR3aa: CASSREWVGTEAFF
CDR3nt: TGTGCCAGCAGTCGGGAGTGGGTAGGCACTGAAGCTTTCTTT
v_gene: TRBV6-2/TRBV6-3
abundance: .
d_gene: .
j_gene: TRBJ1-1

CDR3aa: CASSLLGGWTEAFF
CDR3nt: TGTGCCAGCAGCCTCCTCGGGGGATGGACTGAAGCTTTCTTT
v_gene: TRBV28
abundance: .
d_gene: .
j_gene: TRBJ1-1

CDR3aa: CASSELGVLYEQYF
CDR3nt: TGTGCCAGCAGTGAATTGGGCGTACTCTACGAGCAGTACTTC
v_gene: TRBV6-1
abundance: .
d_gene: .
j_gene: TRBJ2-7

CDR3aa: CASSTRQGGGYTF
CDR3nt: TGTGCCAGCAGTACCAGACAGGGAGGTGGCTACACCTTC
v_gene: TRBV6-6
abundance: .
d_gene: TRBD1
j_gene: TRBJ1-2

CDR3aa: CASSPYRGLETQYF
CDR3nt: TGTGCCAGCAGCCCCTACAGGGGGCTGGAGACCCAGTACTTC
v_gene: TRBV3-1/TRBV3-2
abundance: .
d_gene: TRBD1
j_gene: TRBJ2-5

CDR3aa: CASSRSTGDTGLYEQYF
CDR3nt: TGTGCCAGCAGCCGATCGACCGGGGACACGGGGCTCTACGAGCAGTACTTC
v_gene: TRBV5-5
abundance: .
d_gene: .
j_gene: TRBJ2-7

CDR3aa: CASSQRRDRTYNEQFF
CDR3nt: TGTGCCAGCAGCCAACGCCGGGACAGGACGTACAATGAGCAGTTCTTC
v_gene: TRBV14
abundance: .
d_gene: TRBD1
j_gene: TRBJ2-1

CDR3aa: CASSMGLAGTSYEQYF
CDR3nt: TGTGCCAGTAGTATGGGACTAGCGGGGACCTCCTACGAGCAGTACTTC
v_gene: TRBV19
abundance: few
d_gene: TRBD2
j_gene: TRBJ2-7

CDR3aa: CASSSYRNVGAFF
CDR3nt: TGTGCCAGCAGCTCATACAGGAACGTCGGAGCTTTCTTT
v_gene: TRBV5-4
abundance: few
d_gene: .
j_gene: TRBJ1-1

CDR3aa: CAISAPGQTNYGYTF
CDR3nt: TGTGCCATCAGTGCCCCGGGACAGACTAACTATGGCTACACCTTC
v_gene: TRBV10-3
abundance: .
d_gene: TRBD1
j_gene: TRBJ1-2

CDR3aa: CASSPAPDRYNEQFF
CDR3nt: TGTGCCAGCAGCCCAGCTCCGGACAGGTACAATGAGCAGTTCTTC
v_gene: TRBV7-2
abundance: .
d_gene: TRBD1
j_gene: TRBJ2-1

CDR3aa: CASSPISSLQETQYF
CDR3nt: TGTGCCAGCAGTCCGATTAGCAGTCTCCAAGAGACCCAGTACTTC
v_gene: TRBV6-5
abundance: .
d_gene: .
j_gene: TRBJ2-5

CDR3aa: CASSLAGGHLNYGYTF
CDR3nt: TGTGCCAGCAGCTTAGCTGGGGGACATCTGAACTATGGCTACACCTTC
v_gene: TRBV7-2
abundance: .
d_gene: .
j_gene: TRBJ1-2

CDR3aa: CASSIGTGTLNSPLHF
CDR3nt: TGTGCCAGTAGTATAGGTACCGGGACATTGAATTCACCCCTCCACTTT
v_gene: TRBV19
abundance: .
d_gene: .
j_gene: TRBJ1-6

CDR3aa: CASSQLAGPAYEQFF
CDR3nt: TGTGCCAGCAGCCAACTAGCGGGACCTGCATATGAGCAGTTCTTC
v_gene: TRBV5-6
abundance: .
d_gene: TRBD2
j_gene: TRBJ2-1

CDR3aa: CASSTKARDRVYEQYF
CDR3nt: TGTGCCAGCAGTACCAAGGCGCGGGACAGGGTCTACGAGCAGTACTTC
v_gene: TRBV25-1
abundance: few
d_gene: TRBD1
j_gene: TRBJ2-7

CDR3aa: CASSFRPGAETQYF
CDR3nt: TGTGCCAGCAGCTTTCGGCCAGGGGCGGAGACCCAGTACTTC
v_gene: TRBV7-9
abundance: .
d_gene: .
j_gene: TRBJ2-5